This is a list of T cell receptor beta chains from one sample in a study of T cells after yellow fever vaccination. TCRdb ran MiXCR on the 5' RACE reads and lists one entry per CDR3 protein. The sample includes some 240,000 distinct CDR3 sequences, approximately 3.6% of them seen just once. Specimen: PBMCs, collected 15 days after the yellow fever booster vaccination. The source of these receptors is a man aged 18 to 29 who received the YFV17D yellow fever vaccine. Each CDR3 is given with its conserved first and last residue.

>TRBV5-1
CASSLRNVASGNTIYF
>TRBV9
CASSPRTATRTDTQYF
>TRBV6-5
CASSLLPGGNYGYTF
>TRBV10-3
CAISAIGTQTDTQYF
>TRBV29-1
CSALLGLMNTEAFF
>TRBV5-1
CASSLLTAGANVLTF
>TRBV4-3
CASSPKPAGGYGYTF
>TRBV10-3
CAIGGAPYEQYF
>TRBV19
CASSMFSEERPLRKQYF
>TRBV12-3/TRBV12-4
CASSPARGGLYNEQFF
>TRBV4-3
CASSQVSGGASDTQYF
>TRBV5-1
CASSWAGRRELFF
>TRBV23-1
CASSQSYGQYF
>TRBV19
CASSIDLGQYNEQFF
>TRBV9
CASSDRPRTQETQYF
>TRBV6-5
CASRTGGYDTGELFF
>TRBV12-3/TRBV12-4
CASSGLDRGYSYF
>TRBV14
CASSQELIGELFF
>TRBV9
CASSGPDVFGARRGSTNTGELFF
>TRBV5-1
CASSPGLAGANEQYF
>TRBV15
CATSSLAGRNQPQHF
>TRBV29-1
CSVAGAVGASNTEAFF
>TRBV23-1
CASSHRIWDRVLAKNIQYF
>TRBV20-1
CSASGTILANTQYF
>TRBV18
CASSPPVVSTDTQYF
>TRBV6-1
CASAFLSAGTVSNQPQHF
>TRBV7-9
CASSGPGGTNEKLFF
>TRBV6-5
CASSPGGQPQHF
>TRBV19
CASLAGSTDTQYF
>TRBV20-1
CSAPTGTSTYEQYF
>TRBV18
CASSQARGNQPQHF
>TRBV11-1
CASSLVASGATGELFF
>TRBV27
CASSFGTTSTDTQYF
>TRBV4-3
CASSQGASTDTQYF
>TRBV12-3/TRBV12-4
CASSQRDRGLPGELFF
>TRBV7-9
CASTPKGTNTDTQYF
>TRBV5-4
CASSSGQGARYEQYF
>TRBV29-1
CSVERGSGVGIQYF
>TRBV29-1
CTVGAGETQYF
>TRBV7-9
CASSPPSGAHTEAFF